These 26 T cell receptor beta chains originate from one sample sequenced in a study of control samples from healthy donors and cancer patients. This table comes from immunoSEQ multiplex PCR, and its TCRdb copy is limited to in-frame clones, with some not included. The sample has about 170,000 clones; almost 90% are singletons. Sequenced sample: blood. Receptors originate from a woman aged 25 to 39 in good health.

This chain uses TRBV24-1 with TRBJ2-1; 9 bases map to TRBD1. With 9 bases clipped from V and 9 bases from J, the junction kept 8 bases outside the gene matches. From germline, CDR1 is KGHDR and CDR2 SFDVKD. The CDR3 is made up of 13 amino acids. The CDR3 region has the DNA TGTGCCACCGGATACAGGGGGCTGGGTGAGCAGTTCTTC. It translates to CATGYRGLGEQFF.

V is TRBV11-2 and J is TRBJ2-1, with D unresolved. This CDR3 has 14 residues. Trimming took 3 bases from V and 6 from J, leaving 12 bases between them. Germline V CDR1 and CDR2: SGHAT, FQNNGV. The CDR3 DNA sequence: TGTGCCAGCAGCTTTTCCCTGTCGGCCAATGAGCAGTTCTTC. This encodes CASSFSLSANEQFF. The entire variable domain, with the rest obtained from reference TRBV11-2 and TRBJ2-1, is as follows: EAGVAQSPRYKIIEKRQSVAFWCNPISGHATLYWYQQILGQGPKLLIQFQNNGVVDDSQLPKDRFSAERLKGVDSTLKIQPAKLEDSAVYLCASSFSLSANEQFFGPGTRLTVL.

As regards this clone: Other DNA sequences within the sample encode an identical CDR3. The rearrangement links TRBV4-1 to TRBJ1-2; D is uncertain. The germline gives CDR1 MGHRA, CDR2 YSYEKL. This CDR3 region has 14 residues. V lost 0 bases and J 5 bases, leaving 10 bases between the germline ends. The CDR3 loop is CASSQDLTNYGYTF. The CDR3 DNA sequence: TGCGCCAGCAGCCAAGATCTCACAAATTATGGCTACACCTTC.

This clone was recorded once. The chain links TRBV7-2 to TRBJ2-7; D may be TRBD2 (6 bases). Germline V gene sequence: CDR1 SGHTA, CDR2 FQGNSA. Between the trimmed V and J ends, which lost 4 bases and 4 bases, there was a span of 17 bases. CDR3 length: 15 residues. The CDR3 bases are TGTGCCAGCAGCTATCGAGGAGGGCCGGGGTACGAGCAGTACTTC. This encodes CASSYRGGPGYEQYF.

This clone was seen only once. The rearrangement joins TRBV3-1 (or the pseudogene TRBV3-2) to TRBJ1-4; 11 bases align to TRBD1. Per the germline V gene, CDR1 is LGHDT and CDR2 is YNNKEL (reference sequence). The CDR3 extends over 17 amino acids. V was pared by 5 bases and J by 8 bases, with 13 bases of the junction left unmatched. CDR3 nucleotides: TGTGCCAGCAGCTTCCGGACAGGGGGCTCCAGGAAGGAAAAACTGTTTTTT. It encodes CASSFRTGGSRKEKLFF.

CDR3 sequence: CASRLIDSSYNEQFF. CDR3 sequence (DNA): TGTGCCAGTAGATTGATAGATAGCTCCTACAATGAGCAGTTCTTC. This rearrangement joins TRBV19 to TRBJ2-1; D unresolved. Per the germline V gene, CDR1 is LNHDA and CDR2 is SQIVND (reference sequence). V lost 6 bases to trimming and J lost 0 bases, with 12 bases between them. The CDR3 runs 15 residues.

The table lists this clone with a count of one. The chain's CDR3 is CASSLAGVGRESYEQYF. In DNA, the CDR3 is TGTGCCAGCAGCTTGGCGGGGGTAGGGCGGGAGTCCTACGAGCAGTACTTC. The V gene is TRBV7-9, the J gene TRBJ2-7, with TRBD2 matching 7 bases. This CDR3 region has 17 residues. Germline CDR1 SEHNR, CDR2 FQNEAQ (reference sequence). V gave up 3 bases and J gave up 1 base; unmatched junction bases: 12.

The CDR3 protein is CSVEGGSWYEQYF. The CDR3 DNA reads as TGCAGCGTTGAGGGCGGGAGTTGGTACGAGCAGTACTTC. The rearrangement uses TRBV29-1 and TRBJ2-7, with TRBD2 matching 7 bases. Germline V lookup: CDR1 SQVTM, CDR2 ANQGSEA. V trimming: 3 bases; J trimming: 4 bases; junction bases outside the gene matches: 6. This CDR3 has 13 residues.

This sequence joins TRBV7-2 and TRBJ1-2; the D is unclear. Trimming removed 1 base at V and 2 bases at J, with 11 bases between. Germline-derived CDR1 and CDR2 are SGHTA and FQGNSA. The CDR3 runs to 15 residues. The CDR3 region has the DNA TGTGCCAGCAGCTTAGACCCCGGGATAAACTATGGCTACACCTTC. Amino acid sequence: CASSLDPGINYGYTF.

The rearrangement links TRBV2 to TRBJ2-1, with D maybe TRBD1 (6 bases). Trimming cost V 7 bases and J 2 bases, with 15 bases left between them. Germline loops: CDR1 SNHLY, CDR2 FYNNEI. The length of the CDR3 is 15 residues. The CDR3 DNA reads TGTGCCAGCACGAGGGGGACCTTAGCCTACAATGAGCAGTTCTTC. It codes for CASTRGTLAYNEQFF.

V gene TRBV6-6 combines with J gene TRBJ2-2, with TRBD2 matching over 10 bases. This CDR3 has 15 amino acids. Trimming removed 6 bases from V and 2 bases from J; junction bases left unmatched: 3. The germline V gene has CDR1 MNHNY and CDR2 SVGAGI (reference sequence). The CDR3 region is CASSRLAGNTGELFF. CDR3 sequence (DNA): TGTGCCAGCAGCCGACTAGCGGGCAACACCGGGGAGCTGTTTTTT.

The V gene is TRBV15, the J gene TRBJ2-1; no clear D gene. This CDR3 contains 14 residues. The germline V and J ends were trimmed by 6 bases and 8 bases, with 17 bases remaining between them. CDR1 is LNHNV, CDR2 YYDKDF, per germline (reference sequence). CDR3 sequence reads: CATSPRRSGDEQFF. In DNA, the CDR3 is TGTGCCACCAGTCCAAGGCGAAGTGGCGATGAGCAGTTCTTC.

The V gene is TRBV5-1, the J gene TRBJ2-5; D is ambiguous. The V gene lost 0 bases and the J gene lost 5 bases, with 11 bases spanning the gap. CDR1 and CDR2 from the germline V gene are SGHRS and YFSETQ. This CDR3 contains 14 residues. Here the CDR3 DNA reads TGCGCCAGCAGCTTGGGAGGTTTTCGGGAGACCCAGTACTTC. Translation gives CASSLGGFRETQYF. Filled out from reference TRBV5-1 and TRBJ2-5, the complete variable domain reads KAGVTQTPRYLIKTRGQQVTLSCSPISGHRSVSWYQQTPGQGLQFLFEYFSETQRNKGNFPGRFSGRQFSNSRSEMNVSTLELGDSALYLCASSLGGFRETQYFGPGTRLLVL.

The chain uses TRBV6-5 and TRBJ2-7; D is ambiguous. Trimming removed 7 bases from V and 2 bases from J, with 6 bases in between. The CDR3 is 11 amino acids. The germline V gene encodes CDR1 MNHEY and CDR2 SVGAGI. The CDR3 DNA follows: TGTGCCAGCAAAATGGCCTACGAGCAGTACGTC. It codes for CASKMAYEQYV.

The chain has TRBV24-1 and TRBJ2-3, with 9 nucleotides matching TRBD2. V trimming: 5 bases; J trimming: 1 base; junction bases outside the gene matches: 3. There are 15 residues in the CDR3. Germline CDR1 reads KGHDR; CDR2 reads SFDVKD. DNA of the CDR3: TGTGCCACCAGTGGCGGGAGGGATCGCACAGATACGCAGTATTTT. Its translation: CATSGGRDRTDTQYF.

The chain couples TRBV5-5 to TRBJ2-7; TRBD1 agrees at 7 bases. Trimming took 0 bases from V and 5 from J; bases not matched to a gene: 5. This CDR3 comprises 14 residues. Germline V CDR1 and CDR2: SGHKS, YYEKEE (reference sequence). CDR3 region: CASSLGAGGNEQYF. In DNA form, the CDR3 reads TGTGCCAGCAGCTTGGGGGCAGGGGGTAACGAGCAGTACTTC.

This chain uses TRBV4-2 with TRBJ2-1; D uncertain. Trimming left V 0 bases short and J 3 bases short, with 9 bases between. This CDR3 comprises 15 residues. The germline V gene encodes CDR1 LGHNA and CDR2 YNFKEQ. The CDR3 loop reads CASSQDLGSYNEQFF. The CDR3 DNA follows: TGTGCCAGCAGCCAAGATTTGGGCAGCTACAATGAGCAGTTCTTC.

The CDR3 coding sequence is TGTGCCAGCAGCTCGGCGCCGGGACAGACGCAGTATTTT. Protein: CASSSAPGQTQYF. The V and J genes are TRBV9 and TRBJ2-3; 7 bases are shared with TRBD1. Germline V gene sequence: CDR1 SGDLS, CDR2 YYNGEE. V was pared by 4 bases and J by 9 bases, with 8 bases of the junction left unmatched. The CDR3 sequence is 13 residues long.

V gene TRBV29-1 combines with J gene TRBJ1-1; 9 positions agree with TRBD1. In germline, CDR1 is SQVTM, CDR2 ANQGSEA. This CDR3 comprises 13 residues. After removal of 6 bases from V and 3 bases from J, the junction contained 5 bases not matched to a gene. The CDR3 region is CSVEGQGDTEAFF. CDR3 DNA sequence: TGCAGCGTCGAGGGACAGGGCGACACTGAAGCTTTCTTT. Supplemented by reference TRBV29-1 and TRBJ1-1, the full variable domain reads SAVISQKPSRDICQRGTSLTIQCQVDSQVTMMFWYRQQPGQSLTLIATANQGSEATYESGFVIDKFPISRPNLTFSTLTVSNMSPEDSSIYLCSVEGQGDTEAFFGQGTRLTVV.

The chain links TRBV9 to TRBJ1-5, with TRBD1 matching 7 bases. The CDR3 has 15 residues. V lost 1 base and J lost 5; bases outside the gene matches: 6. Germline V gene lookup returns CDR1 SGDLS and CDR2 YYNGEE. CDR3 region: CASSVTPGTDQPQHF. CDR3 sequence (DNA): TGTGCCAGCAGCGTAACCCCCGGGACAGATCAGCCCCAGCATTTT. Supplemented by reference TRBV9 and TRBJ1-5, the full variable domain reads DSGVTQTPKHLITATGQRVTLRCSPRSGDLSVYWYQQSLDQGLQFLIQYYNGEERAKGNILERFSAQQFPDLHSELNLSSLELGDSALYFCASSVTPGTDQPQHFGDGTRLSIL.

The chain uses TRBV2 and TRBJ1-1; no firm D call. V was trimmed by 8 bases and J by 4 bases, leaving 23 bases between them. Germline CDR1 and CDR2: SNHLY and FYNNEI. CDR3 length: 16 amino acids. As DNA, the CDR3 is TGTGCCAGCGGAGCAACCTCCGGCGGGGTACGCACTGAAGCTTTCTTT. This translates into CASGATSGGVRTEAFF.

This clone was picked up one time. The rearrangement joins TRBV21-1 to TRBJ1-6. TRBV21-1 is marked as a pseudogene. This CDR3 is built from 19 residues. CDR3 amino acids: CASSKGKAGKVKYNSPLHF. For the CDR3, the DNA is TGTGCCAGCAGCAAAGGGAAAGCGGGAAAAGTGAAATATAATTCACCCCTCCACTTT.

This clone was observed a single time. For the CDR3, the DNA is TGCGCCAGCAGTCAATCTGGACAGGGGGGCTCCTACGAGCAGTACGTC. As protein: CASSQSGQGGSYEQYV. V and J are TRBV23-1 and TRBJ2-7; 10 bases align to TRBD1. TRBV23-1 is assigned to the ORF class and has an uncertain function. The CDR3 loop spans 16 amino acids. The J segment lost 0 bases and the V segment lost 0 bases, leaving 2 bases of the junction unmatched.

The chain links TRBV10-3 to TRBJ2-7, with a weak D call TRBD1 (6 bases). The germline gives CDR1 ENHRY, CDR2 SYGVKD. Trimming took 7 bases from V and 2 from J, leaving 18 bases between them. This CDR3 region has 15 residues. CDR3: CAITQGSGYTYEQYF. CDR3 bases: TGTGCCATCACCCAGGGGTCAGGGTACACCTACGAGCAGTACTTC.

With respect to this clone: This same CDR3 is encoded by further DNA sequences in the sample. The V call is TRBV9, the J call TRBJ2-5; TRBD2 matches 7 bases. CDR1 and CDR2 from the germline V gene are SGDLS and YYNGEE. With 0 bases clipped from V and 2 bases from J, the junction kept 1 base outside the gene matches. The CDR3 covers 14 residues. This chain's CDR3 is CASSVGGGQETQYF. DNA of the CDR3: TGTGCCAGCAGCGTAGGCGGGGGTCAAGAGACCCAGTACTTC.

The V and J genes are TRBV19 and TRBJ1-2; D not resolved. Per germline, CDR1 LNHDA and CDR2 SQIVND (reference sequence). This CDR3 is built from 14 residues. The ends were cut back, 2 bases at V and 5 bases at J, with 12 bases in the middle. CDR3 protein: CASSISDAHYGYTF. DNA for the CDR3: TGTGCCAGTAGTATATCGGACGCACATTATGGCTACACCTTC.